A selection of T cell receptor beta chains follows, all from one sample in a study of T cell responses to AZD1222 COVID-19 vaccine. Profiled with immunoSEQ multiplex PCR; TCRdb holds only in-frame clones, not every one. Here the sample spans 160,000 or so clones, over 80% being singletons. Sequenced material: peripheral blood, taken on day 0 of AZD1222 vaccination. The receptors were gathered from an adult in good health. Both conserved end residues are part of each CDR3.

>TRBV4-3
CASSQVPTGGNTGELFF
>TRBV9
CASSAEGDTDTQYF
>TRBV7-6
CASSPGGGPGNTIYF
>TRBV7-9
CASSSGIAGRIDEQFF
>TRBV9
CASSVGLSGGFYEQYF
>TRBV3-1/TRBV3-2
CASSQGQGRTEAFF
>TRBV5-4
CASSPRPGGNNQPQHF
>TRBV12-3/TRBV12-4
CASRQLANTQYF
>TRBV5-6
CASSLEQGSSFNYGYTF
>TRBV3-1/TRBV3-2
CASSQGTGGGELFF
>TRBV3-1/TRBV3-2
CASSHRSTGLLEAFF
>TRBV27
CASSSNFGTGKNGYTF
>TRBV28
CASTSYRGATNEKLFF
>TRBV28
CASSWTVNQPQHF
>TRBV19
CASSIQRNEKLFF
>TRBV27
CASSLFAPLRETNSPLHF
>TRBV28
CASSPAGGYYEQYF
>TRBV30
CAWMVGGHTDTQYF
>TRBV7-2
CASSFRTGNTEAFF
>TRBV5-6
CASSFSGLADTYEQYF
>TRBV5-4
CASSPDGGDEKLFF
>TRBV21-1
CASIHSGGSYGYTF
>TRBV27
CASSPGTGSSPLHF
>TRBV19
CASSIGVIKNIQYF
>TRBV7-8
CASSHSRGNQPQHF
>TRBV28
CASRAQGPTNEKLFF
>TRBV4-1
CASSQDAANSGRGNEQFF
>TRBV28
CASSVIQGGGETLNTEAFF
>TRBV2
CASSESRVDQPQHF
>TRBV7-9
CASSSSRRPQETQYF
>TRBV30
CAWSAGTYSNQPQHF
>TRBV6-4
CASSSGQGGLYGYTF
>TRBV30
CAWKPGLNSPLHF
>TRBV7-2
CASRRLASLTDTQYF
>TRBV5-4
CASSLGGTGGLINYGYTF
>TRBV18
CASSPPTRSVQTQYF
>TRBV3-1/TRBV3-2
CASSPTANTEAFF
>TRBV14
CASSPYQALNTEAFF
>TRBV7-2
CASSLYVQGPDTQYF
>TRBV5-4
CASSLPVQGTDTQYF
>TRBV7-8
CASSLEAGTYGYTF
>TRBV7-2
CASSFTGGQPQHF
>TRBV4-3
CASSLGSGGHVTDTQYF
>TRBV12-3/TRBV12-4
CASSFNPNTEAFF
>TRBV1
CTSSQEMGLAGVETQYF
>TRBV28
CANRQGSPGSPLHF
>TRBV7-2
CASSLMVRNTEAFF